This entry lists 32 T cell receptor beta chains sequenced from one sample in a study of PD-L1 blockade in urothelial cancer. Libraries were prepared by immunoSEQ multiplex PCR; TCRdb keeps only in-frame clonotypes and omits some of them. The table includes 70,000 to 75,000 clones, less than 90% detected once. The sample consisted of PBMCs, taken around atezolizumab (anti-PD-L1) treatment. These receptor sequences come from a man between 70 and 80 years old with urothelial cancer.

This rearrangement joins TRBV6-1 to TRBJ2-4, with TRBD2 identical over 7 bases. CDR1 MNHNS and CDR2 SASEGT come from the germline V gene. The CDR3 spans 14 residues. The ends lost 4 bases at V and 4 bases at J; junction bases unmatched: 4. The CDR3 DNA reads TGTGCCAGCAGTGTGGGGGGGACTAAAAACATTCAGTACTTC. Translating it yields CASSVGGTKNIQYF.

This clone was counted once. The V gene is TRBV6-5, the J gene TRBJ1-5, with D perhaps TRBD1 (6 bases). Germline values: CDR1 MNHEY, CDR2 SVGAGI. Trimming took off 5 bases at V and 4 bases at J, with 12 bases between the two ends. This CDR3 is 14 amino acids long. The DNA for the CDR3 is TGTGCCAGCAGTAACCGACAGGATAATCAGCCCCAGCATTTT. This codes for CASSNRQDNQPQHF.

The V and J genes are TRBV6-5 and TRBJ2-5; D is unclear. This CDR3 spans 13 amino acids. Trimming cost V 2 bases and J 2 bases, with 6 bases left between them. Germline assignment: CDR1 MNHEY and CDR2 SVGAGI. The CDR3 DNA is TGTGCCAGCAGTTACGCGCCTCAAGAGACCCAGTACTTC. Amino acids: CASSYAPQETQYF.

The chain uses TRBV7-9 and TRBJ2-1; maybe TRBD2 (6 bases). Germline V gene sequence: CDR1 SEHNR, CDR2 FQNEAQ (reference sequence). The V end lost 3 bases, the J end lost 2 bases, and 11 bases lay between the germline ends. This CDR3 is 15 amino acids long. The CDR3 here is CASSFYSGTYNEQFF. CDR3 sequence (DNA): TGTGCCAGCAGCTTTTATAGCGGAACCTACAATGAGCAGTTCTTC. The entire variable domain, with the rest obtained from reference TRBV7-9 and TRBJ2-1, is as follows: DTGVSQNPRHKITKRGQNVTFRCDPISEHNRLYWYRQTLGQGPEFLTYFQNEAQLEKSRLLSDRFSAERPKGSFSTLEIQRTEQGDSAMYLCASSFYSGTYNEQFFGPGTRLTVL.

V gene TRBV5-4 combines with J gene TRBJ2-7, with a weak D call TRBD2 (6 bases). Germline CDR1 and CDR2: SGHNT and YYREEE (reference sequence). The length of the CDR3 is 15 residues. With 4 bases removed from V and 0 bases from J, the gap between germline ends came to 14 bases. The CDR3 nucleotides are TGTGCCAGCAGCCCGGGACTTACAAGCTCCTACGAGCAGTACTTC. It yields the protein CASSPGLTSSYEQYF. Filled out from reference TRBV5-4 and TRBJ2-7, the complete variable domain reads ETGVTQSPTHLIKTRGQQVTLRCSSQSGHNTVSWYQQALGQGPQFIFQYYREEENGRGNFPPRFSGLQFPNYSSELNVNALELDDSALYLCASSPGLTSSYEQYFGPGTRLTVT.

This clone was counted once. The CDR3: CASSLGGALAKNIQYF. The CDR3, as DNA: TGTGCCAGCAGCTTGGGGGGAGCACTAGCCAAAAACATTCAGTACTTC. The V and J genes are TRBV5-4 and TRBJ2-4; TRBD2 might be the D (5 bases). Germline assignment: CDR1 SGHNT and CDR2 YYREEE (reference sequence). The CDR3 contains 16 residues. Trimming removed 0 bases at V and 0 bases at J, with 10 bases between.

This sequence joins TRBV19 and TRBJ2-5, with D possibly being TRBD1 (7 bases). The CDR3 extends over 17 amino acids. V was pared by 6 bases and J by 2 bases, with 22 bases between. Per the germline V gene, CDR1 is LNHDA and CDR2 is SQIVND (reference sequence). The CDR3 loop reads CASSPPGQVRGQETQYF. The CDR3, as DNA: TGTGCCAGTAGCCCCCCTGGACAGGTTCGGGGGCAAGAGACCCAGTACTTC.

A word on this clone: The sample has other DNA sequences that encode this CDR3 too. CDR3 in amino acids: CASSLGLAGRGEETQYF. The CDR3 DNA reads TGTGCCAGTAGTTTGGGGCTAGCGGGCCGGGGGGAGGAGACCCAGTACTTC. The chain is built from TRBV19 and TRBJ2-5; 8 bases are a match to TRBD2. Germline trimming cut 5 bases from V and 5 bases from J; bases unmatched to any gene: 16. CDR3 length: 17 amino acids. From germline, CDR1 is LNHDA and CDR2 SQIVND (reference sequence).

The chain employs TRBV28 and TRBJ1-5; 7 bases line up with TRBD1. Looked up from germline, CDR1 is MDHEN and CDR2 is SYDVKM. J lost 7 bases, V lost 6 bases, and 9 bases had no gene match. The CDR3 has 14 residues. As DNA, the CDR3 is TGTGCCAGCAGCCGAGGACAGGTTGCCCAGCCCCAGCATTTT. This encodes CASSRGQVAQPQHF. Filled out from reference TRBV28 and TRBJ1-5, the complete variable domain reads DVKVTQSSRYLVKRTGEKVFLECVQDMDHENMFWYRQDPGLGLRLIYFSYDVKMKEKGDIPEGYSVSREKKERFSLILESASTNQTSMYLCASSRGQVAQPQHFGDGTRLSIL.

DNA of the CDR3: TGTGCCAGCAGTGAAGGGAGGATTAACTATGGCTACACCTTC. Its translation is CASSEGRINYGYTF. This rearrangement joins TRBV6-1 to TRBJ1-2, with D hard to call. This CDR3 region has 14 residues. From germline, CDR1 is MNHNS and CDR2 SASEGT. Trimming left V 1 base short and J 1 base short, with 7 bases between.

This sequence joins TRBV28 and TRBJ1-5, with 8 positions matching TRBD1. Looked up from germline, CDR1 is MDHEN and CDR2 is SYDVKM. The CDR3 loop spans 17 amino acids. V lost 5 bases and J lost 4; bases outside the gene matches: 13. The CDR3 sequence is CASSLLSGQGRNQPQHF. CDR3 nucleotide sequence: TGTGCCAGCAGTCTCCTGTCTGGACAGGGTAGAAATCAGCCCCAGCATTTT.

This rearrangement joins TRBV2 to TRBJ2-1; 13 positions agree with TRBD2. The CDR3 is 17 residues long. Unmatched junction bases numbered 16, after V lost 8 bases and J lost 9 bases. Germline lookup yields CDR1 SNHLY and CDR2 FYNNEI. The CDR3, as DNA: TGTGCCAGCGAGGTCGACCATATACTAGCGGGAGGGGCTGAGCAGTTCTTC. Encoded protein: CASEVDHILAGGAEQFF. The whole variable domain, remainder taken from reference TRBV2 and TRBJ2-1, is EPEVTQTPSHQVTQMGQEVILRCVPISNHLYFYWYRQILGQKVEFLVSFYNNEISEKSEIFDDQFSVERPDGSNFTLKIRSTKLEDSAMYFCASEVDHILAGGAEQFFGPGTRLTVL.

The genes are TRBV7-2 and TRBJ2-7; TRBD1 matches at 9 bases. The CDR3 covers 14 residues. Germline CDR1 SGHTA, CDR2 FQGNSA. Losses at the gene ends were 6 bases for V and 7 bases for J; bases not matched to a gene: 10. The DNA for the CDR3 is TGTGCCAGCAGTCCACAGGGGGCGCAAATGGAGCAGTACTTC. The encoded protein is CASSPQGAQMEQYF.

This chain joins TRBV19 and TRBJ2-2; 13 positions agree with TRBD2. J lost 7 bases, V lost 4 bases, and 6 bases had no gene match. CDR1 and CDR2 (germline): LNHDA, SQIVND (reference sequence). The CDR3 covers 16 residues. CDR3 sequence: CASSTHGLAGVGELFF. CDR3 sequence (DNA): TGTGCCAGTAGTACTCATGGACTAGCGGGAGTCGGGGAGCTGTTTTTT.

The rearrangement uses TRBV6-5 and TRBJ1-2, with 8 bases identical to TRBD1. The germline CDR1 and CDR2 sequences are MNHEY and SVGAGI. The CDR3 is 14 residues long. V was clipped by 0 bases and J by 7 bases; unmatched bases: 4. The chain's CDR3 is CASSYSTGEGGYTF. DNA for the CDR3: TGTGCCAGCAGTTACTCGACAGGGGAAGGTGGCTACACCTTC.

There are a few counts of this clone. CDR3 in DNA: TGTGCCAGCAGTTTATGGGACAGGCCCTCAAACTATGGCTACACCTTC. It codes for CASSLWDRPSNYGYTF. V is TRBV28 and J is TRBJ1-2, with 7 bases identical to TRBD1. The CDR3 loop spans 16 amino acids. V lost 0 bases to trimming and J lost 2 bases; unmatched junction nucleotides: 6. Germline CDR1 reads MDHEN; CDR2 reads SYDVKM.

This chain uses TRBV7-9 with TRBJ2-1; 11 bases agree with TRBD2. Germline-derived CDR1 and CDR2 are SEHNR and FQNEAQ (reference sequence). Losses at the gene ends were 1 base for V and 5 bases for J; bases not matched to a gene: 7. CDR3 length equals 17 residues. The CDR3 region is CASSLGGLAGRHNEQFF. CDR3 coding DNA: TGTGCCAGCAGCTTAGGAGGACTAGCGGGCCGGCACAATGAGCAGTTCTTC.

The chain joins TRBV6-5 to TRBJ2-5; 9 positions match TRBD2. The CDR3 sequence is 16 residues long. Germline V gene data show CDR1 as MNHEY and CDR2 as SVGAGI. The J segment lost 2 bases and the V segment lost 0 bases, leaving 4 bases of the junction unmatched. This chain's CDR3 is CASSYSSRGGQETQYF. For the CDR3, the DNA is TGTGCCAGCAGTTACTCGTCGCGGGGGGGGCAAGAGACCCAGTACTTC.

This chain joins TRBV7-3 and TRBJ2-1; 13 bases match TRBD2. V was clipped by 5 bases and J by 2 bases; unmatched bases: 9. Germline CDR1 reads SGHTA; CDR2 reads FQGTGA. This CDR3 has 18 amino acids. Here the CDR3 reads CASSPRTSGRSAYNEQFF. The DNA for the CDR3 is TGTGCCAGCAGCCCGCGGACTAGCGGGAGATCAGCCTACAATGAGCAGTTCTTC. Full variable domain (outside the CDR3, taken from reference TRBV7-3 and TRBJ2-1): GAGVSQTPSNKVTEKGKYVELRCDPISGHTALYWYRQSLGQGPEFLIYFQGTGAADDSGLPNDRFFAVRPEGSVSTLKIQRTERGDSAVYLCASSPRTSGRSAYNEQFFGPGTRLTVL.

The sample holds one count of this clone. V and J are TRBV5-4 and TRBJ2-7, with D perhaps TRBD2 (7 bases). The V and J ends lost 4 bases and 7 bases respectively, with 15 bases between them. This CDR3 comprises 13 residues. The germline V gene has CDR1 SGHNT and CDR2 YYREEE (reference sequence). The CDR3 nucleotides read TGTGCCAGCAGCCCGCAGGGAGGGGGGGAGCAGTACTTC. Encoded protein: CASSPQGGGEQYF. The full variable domain, completed using reference TRBV5-4 and TRBJ2-7, is ETGVTQSPTHLIKTRGQQVTLRCSSQSGHNTVSWYQQALGQGPQFIFQYYREEENGRGNFPPRFSGLQFPNYSSELNVNALELDDSALYLCASSPQGGGEQYFGPGTRLTVT.

J is TRBJ1-1 and V is TRBV29-1, with a tentative D call TRBD1 (5 bases). This CDR3 region has 12 residues. Germline V gene lookup returns CDR1 SQVTM and CDR2 ANQGSEA. Trimming removed 3 bases at V and 1 base at J, with 6 bases between. The DNA of the CDR3 is TGCAGCGTTGACAGGGAGAACACTGAAGCTTTCTTT. It codes for CSVDRENTEAFF.

V gene TRBV5-1 combines with J gene TRBJ2-3, with 8 bases fitting TRBD1. The germline V gene encodes CDR1 SGHRS and CDR2 YFSETQ. J was trimmed by 0 bases and V by 0 bases; bases with no gene match: 3. The CDR3 length is 16 residues. The CDR3 DNA reads as TGCGCCAGCAGCTTGGCTGACAGGGGTAGCACAGATACGCAGTATTTT. Translation: CASSLADRGSTDTQYF.

This clone was seen a single time. This chain joins TRBV6-1 and TRBJ2-7, with 8 bases that match TRBD1. Germline V gene data show CDR1 as MNHNS and CDR2 as SASEGT. This CDR3 has 15 amino acids. Trimming removed 6 bases from V and 4 bases from J; junction bases left unmatched: 11. The CDR3 loop is CASSTTGTGTYEQYF. DNA of the CDR3: TGTGCCAGCAGCACTACCGGGACAGGCACGTACGAGCAGTACTTC.

This chain links TRBV6-1 with TRBJ1-2; D may be TRBD1 (6 bases). Per the germline V gene, CDR1 is MNHNS and CDR2 is SASEGT. V lost 6 bases to trimming and J lost 6 bases, with 26 bases between them. The CDR3 is 17 amino acids. The CDR3 nucleotides read TGTGCCAGCAGGGAAAGCCCGGCGGGCAGGGGAACGGATGGCTACACCTTC. Translating gives CASRESPAGRGTDGYTF.

This clone was detected once. The chain joins TRBV9 to TRBJ2-2; 7 positions match TRBD2. The ends lost 2 bases at V and 2 bases at J; junction bases unmatched: 6. The CDR3 runs 16 residues. Germline V gene lookup returns CDR1 SGDLS and CDR2 YYNGEE. The CDR3 DNA is TGTGCCAGCAGCGTCCGCGGGAGTAGCAACACCGGGGAGCTGTTTTTT. Protein: CASSVRGSSNTGELFF.

The chain combines TRBV28 with TRBJ2-7; possibly TRBD2 for D (6 bases). The CDR3 runs 16 residues. V lost 2 bases and J lost 4, with 18 bases in between. Germline V gene data show CDR1 as MDHEN and CDR2 as SYDVKM. The CDR3 DNA is TGTGCCAGCAGTTTACCCGGGGGTGTCAGAGGTTACGAGCAGTACTTC. Encoded protein: CASSLPGGVRGYEQYF.

This clone was observed a single time. The V and J genes are TRBV30 and TRBJ2-7, with D possibly matching TRBD1 (6 bases). This CDR3 spans 15 amino acids. From germline, CDR1 is GTSNPN and CDR2 SVGIG (reference sequence). The V end lost 0 bases, the J end lost 2 bases, and 14 bases lay between the germline ends. In DNA, the CDR3 is TGTGCCTGGAGTGTCCTCTCCAACAGGGCCTACGAGCAGTACTTC. It translates to CAWSVLSNRAYEQYF.

The genes are TRBV19 and TRBJ2-1; 8 nucleotides match TRBD2. The CDR3 has 16 amino acids. From germline, CDR1 is LNHDA and CDR2 SQIVND (reference sequence). V lost 3 bases to trimming and J lost 3 bases; unmatched junction nucleotides: 7. The CDR3 region is CASSISFGGVYNEQFF. The CDR3 nucleotides are TGTGCCAGTAGTATTTCCTTCGGGGGGGTCTACAATGAGCAGTTCTTC.

This chain links TRBV19 with TRBJ1-4, with 7 positions matching TRBD1. Germline CDR1 is LNHDA and CDR2 is SQIVND (reference sequence). The CDR3 covers 16 residues. V lost 4 bases to trimming and J lost 2 bases; unmatched junction nucleotides: 7. The CDR3 here is CASSTRDRPTNEKLFF. As DNA, the CDR3 is TGTGCCAGTAGTACCCGGGACAGACCCACTAATGAAAAACTGTTTTTT.

The CDR3 bases are TGTGCCAGCGGGGTACCGGGACAGGGGGCGAACGAGCAGTACTTC. Encoded protein: CASGVPGQGANEQYF. The chain is built from TRBV2 and TRBJ2-7, with 12 positions matching TRBD1. This CDR3 is built from 15 residues. CDR1 is SNHLY, CDR2 FYNNEI, per germline. The V and J ends lost 8 bases and 5 bases, in that order; junction bases with no gene match: 10.

V and J are TRBV6-1 and TRBJ2-7, with 8 positions matching TRBD1. The CDR3 length is 14 residues. Germline V gene lookup returns CDR1 MNHNS and CDR2 SASEGT. V was clipped by 4 bases and J by 2 bases; unmatched bases: 4. CDR3 region: CASSATGVAYEQYF. The CDR3 DNA follows: TGTGCCAGCAGTGCGACAGGGGTGGCCTACGAGCAGTACTTC.

The chain uses TRBV10-3 and TRBJ2-3; the D gene is possibly TRBD1 (6 bases). The V and J ends lost 3 bases and 3 bases respectively, with 13 bases between them. The germline V gene has CDR1 ENHRY and CDR2 SYGVKD. The CDR3 runs to 15 residues. In DNA, the CDR3 is TGTGCCATCAGTGAACAGACAGGCCTTACAGATACGCAGTATTTT. Translation: CAISEQTGLTDTQYF.